This entry is about one TCR beta chain. The entry originates in a study of cytomegalovirus exposure and HLA in healthy donors. The V end lost 1 base, the J end lost 11 bases, and 17 bases lay between the germline ends. CDR1 MGHRA and CDR2 YSYEKL come from the germline V gene. CDR3 length equals 14 residues. PCR primers comprised 60 Vbeta and 13 Jbeta primers. Profiling relied on immunoSEQ multiplex PCR, and the TCRdb table lists in-frame clones only, not all of them. Of approximately 160,000 clones detected, roughly four fifths appear once; the ten largest clones hold about 0.89%. The chain uses TRBV4-1 and TRBJ2-5, with D maybe TRBD2 (5 bases). The sequencing input was PBMCs. This receptor was obtained from a girl aged 2 to 10 in good health and CMV-seropositive. Here the CDR3 reads CASSQGVGSWRQYF. CDR3 DNA sequence: TGCGCCAGCAGCCAAGGGGTAGGGAGTTGGAGGCAGTACTTC.